The 14 T cell receptor beta chains below were found in one sample sequenced in a study of neurological immune-mediated disorders. MiXCR, applied by TCRdb to the 5' RACE reads, yields one record per CDR3 protein. This table has 55,000 to 75,000 distinct CDR3 sequences, 2% to 2.5% appearing once. Specimen: PBMCs. The receptors come from a man aged 50 to 59 with multiple sclerosis.

This clonotype has a count of ten or more. This chain connects TRBV7-2 to TRBJ2-5; tentatively, D is TRBD1 or TRBD2 (6 bases each). Germline V lookup: CDR1 SGHTA, CDR2 FQGNSA. Deletions cut 2 bases from V and 5 bases from J, with 15 bases between. The CDR3 loop spans 15 amino acids. The CDR3 loop is CASSLTGGGGETQYF. The CDR3 bases are TGTGCCAGCAGCTTAACCGGAGGGGGTGGGGAGACCCAGTACTTC.

At least ten counts were recorded for this clonotype. The chain joins TRBV14 to TRBJ2-5, with D unresolved. V shed 0 bases and J shed 7 bases, with 9 bases lying between them. The CDR3 consists of 13 residues. Germline assignment: CDR1 SGHDN and CDR2 FVKESK. The CDR3 coding sequence is TGTGCCAGCAGCCAAGAGGCCACCGCGACCCAGTACTTC. The encoded protein is CASSQEATATQYF.

This clonotype was seen ten or more times. The rearrangement uses TRBV4-3 and TRBJ2-7; D unclear. The CDR3 consists of 14 residues. Deletions cut 1 base from V and 4 bases from J, with 11 bases between. The germline CDR1 and CDR2 sequences are LGHNA and YSLEER. As DNA, the CDR3 is TGCGCCAGCAGCCAAGCGCTCCGGGCATACGAGCAGTACTTC. Translated, it gives CASSQALRAYEQYF.

At least ten counts were recorded for this clonotype. V usage is TRBV2 and J usage is TRBJ2-5; D possibly matches TRBD1 or TRBD2 (6 bases each). Trimming cost V 6 bases and J 4 bases, with 12 bases left between them. The germline V gene has CDR1 SNHLY and CDR2 FYNNEI. The CDR3 is 13 residues long. For the CDR3, the DNA is TGTGCCAGCAGAAAGGGGGGTCCAGAGACCCAGTACTTC. Translation: CASRKGGPETQYF.

This clonotype was counted many times. V is TRBV5-1 and J is TRBJ1-1; 7 bases agree with TRBD1. Germline trimming cut 1 base from V and 1 base from J; bases unmatched to any gene: 4. The V gene's germline CDR1 is SGHRS and CDR2 YFSETQ. The CDR3 extends over 15 amino acids. CDR3 amino acids: CASSLRAGGNTEAFF. For the CDR3, the DNA is TGCGCCAGCAGCTTGAGGGCAGGGGGGAACACTGAAGCTTTCTTT.

The sample holds many counts of this clonotype. V gene TRBV27 combines with J gene TRBJ1-2, with 10 bases matching TRBD1. The junction had 3 bases not matched to a gene; V was cut back by 3 bases and J by 2 bases. The germline gives CDR1 MNHEY, CDR2 SMNVEV (reference sequence). The CDR3 consists of 15 residues. CDR3: CASSFRDRGNYGYTF. The DNA of the CDR3 is TGTGCCAGCAGTTTCAGGGACAGGGGCAACTATGGCTACACCTTC.

Ten or more counts support this clonotype. The chain combines TRBV5-1 with TRBJ2-1; 10 bases line up with TRBD2. Looked up from germline, CDR1 is SGHRS and CDR2 is YFSETQ. V dropped 4 bases and J dropped 3; count of bases not matched to a gene: 7. CDR3 length equals 16 residues. The CDR3 reads CASSIDLAGVYNEQFF. In nucleotides, the CDR3 is TGCGCCAGCAGCATAGATCTAGCGGGGGTCTACAATGAGCAGTTCTTC.

Points on this clonotype: The junction shows a germline mismatch at one end, possibly a read error. The CDR3 coding sequence is TGTGCCAGCAGCTTACGGGCTTCTAGGGGGGACACTGAAGCTTTATTT. Translation: CASSLRASRGDTEALF. This chain connects TRBV7-6 to TRBJ1-1; maybe TRBD1 (6 bases). Germline CDR1 and CDR2: SGHVS and FNYEAQ. This CDR3 has 16 residues. The variable domain in full, completed from reference TRBV7-6 and TRBJ1-1, reads GAGVSQSPRYKVTKRGQDVALRCDPISGHVSLYWYRQALGQGPEFLTYFNYEAQQDKSGLPNDRFSAERPEGSISTLTIQRTEQRDSAMYRCASSLRASRGDTEALFGQGTRLTVV.

This clonotype has at least ten counts. V usage is TRBV12-3 or TRBV12-4 and J usage is TRBJ1-1; D gene ambiguous. The germline V and J ends were trimmed by 5 bases and 8 bases, with 15 bases remaining between them. The CDR3 is 13 residues long. The CDR3 sequence: CASSQRAGFEAFF. The CDR3 region has the DNA TGTGCCAGCAGTCAGAGGGCCGGTTTCGAAGCTTTCTTT.

The sample holds many counts of this clonotype. The rearrangement links TRBV7-2 to TRBJ1-5, with unresolved D. Trimming shortened V by 1 base and J by 5 bases, and 6 bases separated the two germline ends. This CDR3 spans 13 amino acids. Germline-derived CDR1 and CDR2 are SGHTA and FQGNSA. The CDR3 DNA reads as TGTGCCAGCAGCTTAGATTCTGATCAGCCCCAGCATTTT. Protein: CASSLDSDQPQHF. Supplemented by reference TRBV7-2 and TRBJ1-5, the full variable domain reads GAGVSQSPSNKVTEKGKDVELRCDPISGHTALYWYRQSLGQGLEFLIYFQGNSAPDKSGLPSDRFSAERTGGSVSTLTIQRTQQEDSAVYLCASSLDSDQPQHFGDGTRLSIL.

At least ten counts were recorded for this clonotype. The chain has TRBV12-3 or TRBV12-4 and TRBJ2-5, with D perhaps matching TRBD1 or TRBD2 (5 bases each). V was cut by 6 bases and J by 5 bases, with 19 bases left in between. There are 15 residues in the CDR3. The CDR3 spells CASRTGTYVSETQYF. The CDR3 DNA is TGTGCCAGCAGAACCGGGACCTACGTGTCGGAGACCCAGTACTTC.

This clonotype was recorded at least ten times. The chain has TRBV5-1 and TRBJ2-5; no clear D. Looked up from germline, CDR1 is SGHRS and CDR2 is YFSETQ. There are 12 residues in the CDR3. V lost 4 bases, J lost 2 bases, and 6 bases lay in between. The DNA for the CDR3 is TGCGCCAGCAGCACGGATCAAGAGACCCAGTACTTC. Residues: CASSTDQETQYF.

This clonotype has ten or more counts. The chain has TRBV5-5 and TRBJ2-5, with D tentatively TRBD2 (5 bases). Germline assignment: CDR1 SGHKS and CDR2 YYEKEE (reference sequence). This CDR3 comprises 14 residues. V lost 6 bases and J 4 bases, leaving 16 bases between the germline ends. CDR3 in DNA: TGTGCCAGCACCATGGGAGAGGGCGCAGAGACCCAGTACTTC. Translated: CASTMGEGAETQYF.

The sample holds many counts of this clonotype. The J gene is TRBJ2-5, the V gene TRBV7-2; weak D call: TRBD2 (5 bases). CDR1 is SGHTA and CDR2 is FQGNSA in the germline V gene. V shed 5 bases and J shed 1 base, with 14 bases lying between them. CDR3 size: 15 residues. The CDR3, as DNA: TGTGCCAGCAGCCCCACGGGGTGGGCCCAAGAGACCCAGTACTTC. Encoded protein: CASSPTGWAQETQYF.